This T cell receptor beta chain was retrieved from a study of control samples from healthy donors and cancer patients. Clones were read by immunoSEQ multiplex PCR, and TCRdb kept only the in-frame ones, dropping some. The sample includes about 190,000 clones. The CDR3 has 12 residues. Trimming stripped 5 bases from V and 9 bases from J, with 13 bases between. The rearrangement uses TRBV12-3 or TRBV12-4 and TRBJ2-5; weak D call: TRBD2 (5 bases). The origin of this receptor is a woman aged 25 to 39 in good health. The sample consisted of blood. CDR3 sequence (DNA): TGTGCCAGCAGTCTCCCTAGGACTGCCCAGTACTTC. Its protein product is CASSLPRTAQYF.